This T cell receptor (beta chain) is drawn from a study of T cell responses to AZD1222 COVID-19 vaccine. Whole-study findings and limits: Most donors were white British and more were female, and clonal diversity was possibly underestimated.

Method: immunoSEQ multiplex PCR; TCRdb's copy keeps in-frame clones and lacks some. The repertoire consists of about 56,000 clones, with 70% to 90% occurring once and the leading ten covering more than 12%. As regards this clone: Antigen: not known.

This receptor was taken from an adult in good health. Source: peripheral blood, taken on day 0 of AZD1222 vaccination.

Here the CDR3 reads CASNAGYEKLFF. The CDR3 nucleotides read TGTGCCAGTAACGCCGGATATGAAAAACTGTTTTTT. The chain links TRBV19 to TRBJ1-4, with no clear D. Germline loops: CDR1 LNHDA, CDR2 SQIVND (reference sequence). V was shortened by 7 bases and J by 6 bases, with 9 bases between the two germline ends. The CDR3 runs to 12 residues. The whole variable domain, filled in from reference TRBV19 and TRBJ1-4, reads DGGITQSPKYLFRKEGQNVTLSCEQNLNHDAMYWYRQDPGQGLRLIYYSQIVNDFQKGDIAEGYSVSREKKESFPLTVTSAQKNPTAFYLCASNAGYEKLFFGSGTQLSVL.